Below are 27 T cell receptor beta chains sequenced from a single sample in a study of OX40 agonist ivuxolimab in advanced cancers. TCRdb's table, derived via immunoSEQ multiplex PCR, lists solely in-frame clones and lacks some. In the table there are around 44,000 clones, roughly 86% of which are singletons. Sequences were derived from CD4+ or CD8+ T cells sorted from blood, sampled in a trial of the OX40 agonist ivuxolimab. The receptors here all came from an adult with an advanced solid tumor such as melanoma, head and neck, liver or kidney cancer.

The V and J genes are TRBV19 and TRBJ2-2, with 9 bases lining up with TRBD1. Looked up from germline, CDR1 is LNHDA and CDR2 is SQIVND (reference sequence). Trimming took 2 bases from V and 7 from J; bases not matched to a gene: 11. The CDR3 totals 17 residues. Written as DNA, the CDR3 is TGTGCCAGTAGTATATGGCTTTGGGGACAGGGTAACGGGGAGCTGTTTTTT. Translated: CASSIWLWGQGNGELFF.

This clone came up once. This chain uses TRBV4-1 with TRBJ1-5, with 10 bases lining up with TRBD1. CDR3 length: 15 amino acids. With 0 bases clipped from V and 6 bases from J, the junction kept 2 bases outside the gene matches. Germline V gene sequence: CDR1 MGHRA, CDR2 YSYEKL. CDR3 loop: CASSQDGQGVQPQHF. The CDR3 coding sequence is TGCGCCAGCAGCCAAGATGGACAGGGGGTTCAGCCCCAGCATTTT.

The chain couples TRBV5-8 to TRBJ2-7; TRBD1 aligns across 7 bases. The CDR3 sequence is 15 residues long. V dropped 0 bases and J dropped 7; count of bases not matched to a gene: 10. From germline, CDR1 is SGHTS and CDR2 YDEGEE. CDR3 sequence (DNA): TGTGCCAGCAGCTTGGTAGGTGACAGGGAAGGTGAGCAGTACTTC. Its protein is CASSLVGDREGEQYF.

The V gene is TRBV4-3, the J gene TRBJ2-1; D might be TRBD1 (5 bases). Germline values: CDR1 LGHNA, CDR2 YSLEER. The CDR3 has 20 residues. V was cut by 3 bases and J by 8 bases, with 32 bases left in between. CDR3 sequence: CASSQDLTGVPGQIVDEQFF. In nucleotides, the CDR3 is TGCGCCAGCAGCCAGGATCTCACAGGAGTTCCCGGACAAATAGTCGATGAGCAGTTCTTC.

This chain uses TRBV12-5 with TRBJ2-3; D is perhaps TRBD2 (6 bases). This CDR3 contains 16 residues. Germline CDR1 LGHNT, CDR2 FRNRAP. Trimming took off 6 bases at V and 2 bases at J, with 18 bases between the two ends. CDR3 sequence: CASGLHSGGTTDTQYF. In DNA, the CDR3 is TGTGCTAGTGGCTTACATAGTGGGGGGACCACAGATACGCAGTATTTT.

The J gene is TRBJ2-7, the V gene TRBV11-2, with TRBD2 as a possible D gene (7 bases). Germline V gives CDR1 SGHAT, CDR2 FQNNGV. The CDR3 loop spans 12 amino acids. Trimming pared 1 base from V and 9 bases from J, leaving 10 bases between. The CDR3 spells CASSLGGGPQYF. For the CDR3, the DNA is TGTGCCAGCAGCTTAGGGGGGGGGCCGCAGTACTTC.

This clone was seen a few times. The genes are TRBV13 and TRBJ1-2; no reliable D call. V lost 4 bases to trimming and J lost 2 bases, with 8 bases between them. The V gene's germline CDR1 is PRHDT and CDR2 FYEKMQ (reference sequence). This CDR3 contains 13 residues. The CDR3 protein is CASSWSENYGYTF. The CDR3 coding sequence is TGTGCCAGCAGCTGGAGTGAAAACTATGGCTACACCTTC.

Only one count was recorded for this clone. CDR3 region: CASSLPGQATYEQYF. The DNA for the CDR3 is TGTGCCAGCAGCTTACCGGGACAGGCTACCTACGAGCAGTACTTC. This chain uses TRBV11-1 with TRBJ2-5, with TRBD1 matching 8 bases. The better agreement between TRBJ2-7 and the DNA end casts doubt on the J call. In germline, CDR1 is SGHAT, CDR2 FQDESV (reference sequence). The CDR3 spans 15 residues.

The chain employs TRBV28 and TRBJ2-5, with 10 bases fitting TRBD2. Germline CDR1 MDHEN, CDR2 SYDVKM. Trimming cost V 2 bases and J 3 bases; bases outside gene matches: 0. The CDR3 contains 14 residues. CDR3 protein: CASSLLAGEETQYF. The CDR3 nucleotides are TGTGCCAGCAGTTTACTAGCGGGGGAAGAGACCCAGTACTTC.

The chain links TRBV27 to TRBJ2-3; D call uncertain. The V end lost 8 bases, the J end lost 7 bases, and 25 bases lay between the germline ends. This CDR3 has 16 amino acids. The germline gives CDR1 MNHEY, CDR2 SMNVEV (reference sequence). The CDR3 loop is CASQVGTSLDLYTQYF. DNA for the CDR3: TGTGCCAGCCAAGTCGGAACAAGTCTCGACCTATATACGCAGTATTTT.

The chain has TRBV6-5 and TRBJ1-5, with D possibly TRBD1 on 5 matching bases. Trimming left V 7 bases short and J 7 bases short, with 20 bases between. CDR1 is MNHEY and CDR2 is SVGAGI in the germline V gene. The CDR3 loop spans 15 amino acids. CDR3 loop: CASIDPRVVIQPQHF. As DNA, the CDR3 is TGTGCCAGCATCGACCCCAGGGTCGTAATCCAGCCCCAGCATTTT.

The V gene is TRBV6-5, the J gene TRBJ2-5; the D gene is possibly TRBD2 (6 bases). The germline V gene encodes CDR1 MNHEY and CDR2 SVGAGI. The CDR3 spans 16 residues. V dropped 0 bases and J dropped 5 bases, with 16 bases sitting between them. The CDR3 DNA follows: TGTGCCAGCAGTTACTCGAGGCGGGAAGGGCGGGAGACCCAGTACTTC. Amino acids: CASSYSRREGRETQYF.

This rearrangement joins TRBV4-1 to TRBJ1-2; D not resolved. Germline lookup yields CDR1 MGHRA and CDR2 YSYEKL. This CDR3 contains 14 residues. The ends were cut back, 0 bases at V and 0 bases at J, with 5 bases in the middle. The CDR3 sequence is CASSQDPANYGYTF. The CDR3 nucleotides are TGCGCCAGCAGCCAAGATCCTGCTAACTATGGCTACACCTTC.

The rearrangement uses TRBV28 and TRBJ2-7, with D possibly being TRBD1 or TRBD2 (6 bases each). Germline V gene lookup returns CDR1 MDHEN and CDR2 SYDVKM. This CDR3 has 14 residues. V shed 5 bases and J shed 3 bases, with 14 bases lying between them. CDR3 nucleotides: TGTGCCAGCAGTATCCAAGGGGGGCTCTACGAGCAGTACTTC. It is translated as CASSIQGGLYEQYF. Filled out from reference TRBV28 and TRBJ2-7, the complete variable domain reads DVKVTQSSRYLVKRTGEKVFLECVQDMDHENMFWYRQDPGLGLRLIYFSYDVKMKEKGDIPEGYSVSREKKERFSLILESASTNQTSMYLCASSIQGGLYEQYFGPGTRLTVT.

The J gene is TRBJ2-7, the V gene TRBV7-9, with D hard to call. Germline V gives CDR1 SEHNR, CDR2 FQNEAQ (reference sequence). The CDR3 loop spans 13 amino acids. V was cut by 5 bases and J by 2 bases, with 10 bases left in between. In DNA form, the CDR3 reads TGTGCCAGCAGCGCGGACGGTACCTACGAGCAGTACTTC. Amino acid sequence: CASSADGTYEQYF.

This rearrangement joins TRBV7-2 to TRBJ2-3; 8 bases map to TRBD2. J was trimmed by 4 bases and V by 5 bases; bases with no gene match: 11. CDR1 SGHTA and CDR2 FQGNSA come from the germline V gene. CDR3 length: 16 residues. CDR3 residues: CASSPFSGGLADTQYF. The CDR3 DNA reads TGTGCCAGCAGCCCATTCTCGGGGGGGCTCGCAGATACGCAGTATTTT.

The chain combines TRBV2 with TRBJ2-7, with a weak D call TRBD2 (6 bases). The CDR3 runs to 16 residues. From germline, CDR1 is SNHLY and CDR2 FYNNEI. Trimming stripped 4 bases from V and 0 bases from J, with 16 bases between. CDR3 DNA sequence: TGTGCCAGCAGTGGAAGGAGGGGTTCTAGCTCCTACGAGCAGTACTTC. This gives the protein CASSGRRGSSSYEQYF. Complete variable domain (other parts from reference TRBV2 and TRBJ2-7): EPEVTQTPSHQVTQMGQEVILRCVPISNHLYFYWYRQILGQKVEFLVSFYNNEISEKSEIFDDQFSVERPDGSNFTLKIRSTKLEDSAMYFCASSGRRGSSSYEQYFGPGTRLTVT.

This sequence joins TRBV6-5 and TRBJ1-1; no firm D call. The CDR3 runs 13 residues. V was cut by 2 bases and J by 0 bases, with 4 bases left in between. Per the germline V gene, CDR1 is MNHEY and CDR2 is SVGAGI. The CDR3 DNA sequence: TGTGCCAGCAGTTACGCCGTGAACACTGAAGCTTTCTTT. It encodes CASSYAVNTEAFF.

The chain employs TRBV19 and TRBJ2-3; maybe TRBD2 (5 bases). The germline gives CDR1 LNHDA, CDR2 SQIVND (reference sequence). CDR3 length: 16 residues. Trimming removed 5 bases at V and 0 bases at J, with 15 bases between. As DNA, the CDR3 is TGTGCCAGTAGTCCCCAAGCGGCTGGAAGCACAGATACGCAGTATTTT. It yields the protein CASSPQAAGSTDTQYF.

The V and J genes are TRBV10-1 and TRBJ2-1; no clear D gene. Trimming removed 1 base from V and 7 bases from J, with 2 bases in between. Germline values: CDR1 WNHNN, CDR2 SYGVQD (reference sequence). The CDR3 consists of 11 residues. The CDR3 nucleotides are TGCGCCAGCAGTGAGTGGAATGAGCAGTTCTTC. Translated, it gives CASSEWNEQFF.

This clone came up a few times. The chain recombines TRBV4-3 with TRBJ1-1; 7 positions match TRBD1. The CDR3 sequence is 13 residues long. Germline lookup yields CDR1 LGHNA and CDR2 YSLEER. Trimming took 4 bases from V and 5 from J; bases not matched to a gene: 4. This chain's CDR3 is CASSPGQETEAFF. CDR3 sequence (DNA): TGCGCCAGCAGCCCAGGACAGGAGACTGAAGCTTTCTTT.

The rearrangement joins TRBV10-3 to TRBJ1-4; TRBD1 agrees at 8 bases. CDR3 length: 16 amino acids. The junction had 6 bases not matched to a gene; V was cut back by 0 bases and J by 6 bases. CDR1 ENHRY and CDR2 SYGVKD come from the germline V gene. Here the CDR3 DNA reads TGTGCCATCAGTGAGTCGAGGGGACAGGTGGATGAAAAACTGTTTTTT. Translating it yields CAISESRGQVDEKLFF.

The chain employs TRBV27 and TRBJ1-1, with D possibly being TRBD1 (6 bases). The V and J ends lost 5 bases and 2 bases respectively, with 15 bases between them. The CDR3 sequence is 15 residues long. Germline CDR1 reads MNHEY; CDR2 reads SMNVEV (reference sequence). CDR3 nucleotide sequence: TGTGCCAGCAGTACCTCTTTGGGGGCTAACACTGAAGCTTTCTTT. It is translated as CASSTSLGANTEAFF.

V gene TRBV6-6 combines with J gene TRBJ2-1; D remains ambiguous. The germline V gene encodes CDR1 MNHNY and CDR2 SVGAGI (reference sequence). This CDR3 comprises 10 residues. V lost 6 bases, J lost 5 bases, and 2 bases lay in between. CDR3 loop: CASRDNEQFF. The DNA for the CDR3 is TGTGCCAGCAGGGACAATGAGCAGTTCTTC.

This clone was recorded once. The gene calls are TRBV5-5 and TRBJ1-1; D perhaps matches TRBD1 (5 bases). Germline loops: CDR1 SGHKS, CDR2 YYEKEE (reference sequence). The V gene lost 0 bases and the J gene lost 5 bases, with 11 bases spanning the gap. This CDR3 comprises 14 residues. The DNA for the CDR3 is TGTGCCAGCAGCTTGGCCGCGGAGGGGACTGAAGCTTTCTTT. It encodes CASSLAAEGTEAFF.

V usage is TRBV2 and J usage is TRBJ1-2; 9 bases fit TRBD1. Germline CDR1 SNHLY, CDR2 FYNNEI. Trimming at V came to 0 bases and at J to 3 bases, leaving 8 bases not matched to a gene. The CDR3 contains 17 residues. In DNA, the CDR3 is TGTGCCAGCAGTGAAGCGCTTCTGGGACAGGGATACTATGGCTACACCTTC. It encodes CASSEALLGQGYYGYTF.

The chain combines TRBV7-6 with TRBJ2-3; D perhaps matches TRBD2 (7 bases). V was shortened by 4 bases and J by 5 bases, with 31 bases between the two germline ends. Germline V gene sequence: CDR1 SGHVS, CDR2 FNYEAQ. The CDR3 covers 20 residues. Written as DNA, the CDR3 is TGTGCCAGCAGCTGGGAGACTAGTGGGGGGGCCGGTCAGAAGGTAGATACGCAGTATTTT. Translation gives CASSWETSGGAGQKVDTQYF. Based on the CDR3 plus reference TRBV7-6 and TRBJ2-3, the full variable domain is GAGVSQSPRYKVTKRGQDVALRCDPISGHVSLYWYRQALGQGPEFLTYFNYEAQQDKSGLPNDRFSAERPEGSISTLTIQRTEQRDSAMYRCASSWETSGGAGQKVDTQYFGPGTRLTVL.